This T cell receptor (beta chain) originates from a study of T cell responses to AZD1222 COVID-19 vaccine. CDR1 and CDR2 from the germline V gene are SNHLY and FYNNEI. Trimming removed 6 bases at V and 10 bases at J, with 10 bases between. This CDR3 contains 11 residues. Profiled with immunoSEQ multiplex PCR; TCRdb holds only in-frame clones, not every one. The table records 160,000 or so clones, over 75% of them present only once. This chain connects TRBV2 to TRBJ2-1; D gene uncertain. The source of this sequence is an adult in good health. The sequenced sample was peripheral blood, obtained on day 0 of AZD1222 vaccination. CDR3 residues: CASRRDGEQFF. The CDR3 DNA follows: TGTGCCAGCAGACGCGACGGGGAGCAGTTCTTC. The entire variable domain, with the rest obtained from reference TRBV2 and TRBJ2-1, is as follows: EPEVTQTPSHQVTQMGQEVILRCVPISNHLYFYWYRQILGQKVEFLVSFYNNEISEKSEIFDDQFSVERPDGSNFTLKIRSTKLEDSAMYFCASRRDGEQFFGPGTRLTVL.